A selection of T cell receptor beta chains follows, all from one sample in a study of shared clonotypes between healthy human individuals. The protocol was immunoSEQ multiplex PCR, while the TCRdb copy is restricted to in-frame clones and leaves out a portion. The data contain roughly 770,000 clones, 90% to 98% of them singletons. Sequenced: naive CD8+ T cells sorted from blood. These receptors came from a young man in good health. The CDR3 runs from the conserved cysteine through the conserved F or W.

J,V,CDR3
TRBJ2-7,TRBV14,CASSLTGLAVAYEQYF
TRBJ2-3,TRBV7-9,CASRKGAGAPTDTQYF
TRBJ2-3,TRBV4-1,CASSPTPPTSGSTDTQYF
TRBJ2-7,TRBV6-1,CASSELGTIIEQYF
TRBJ2-7,TRBV19,CASSSLEELYEQYF
TRBJ2-1,TRBV14,CASSLKLGVSYNEQFF
TRBJ2-7,TRBV11-2,CASSNRDSYEQYF
TRBJ2-2,TRBV15,CATGAGNTGELFF
TRBJ2-7,TRBV30,CAWIPEAGGYEQYF
TRBJ1-1,TRBV11-2,CASSPRQGEAFF
TRBJ2-1,TRBV10-1,CASSESTSGSSSYNEQFF
TRBJ2-1,TRBV29-1,CSVEVAGKLYNEQFF
TRBJ1-1,TRBV7-9,CASSPTTMGDRMNTEAFF
TRBJ2-1,TRBV23-1,CASSPQESSYNEQFF
TRBJ2-3,TRBV6-5,CASGASGLAADTQYF
TRBJ2-7,TRBV5-4,CASSLVPGPNYEQYF
TRBJ2-7,TRBV27,CATGPSGLNSYEQYF
TRBJ2-5,TRBV13,CASRSQTAWTQYF
TRBJ2-1,TRBV5-1,CASGLAGPTSYNEQFF
TRBJ2-2,TRBV7-8,CASSLGPGHQNTGELFF
TRBJ1-5,TRBV11-2,CASSLGGRQGNQPQHF
TRBJ2-1,TRBV7-2,CASSLIGGRASNEQFF
TRBJ2-7,TRBV5-1,CASSLWTSTDEQYF
TRBJ2-1,TRBV19,CASSIVLGDSSYNEQFF
TRBJ2-7,TRBV5-1,CASSLVPAGNEQYF
TRBJ2-7,TRBV5-4,CASRGPRQLPYEQYF
TRBJ1-2,TRBV6-4,CAKTGDGYTF
TRBJ1-1,TRBV7-8,CASNPLIDTEAFF
TRBJ2-1,TRBV29-1,CSVEDEALYNEQFF
TRBJ1-2,TRBV6-1,CASSVRDSYYGYTF
TRBJ1-2,TRBV12-5,CASGYGTGLYTF
TRBJ2-7,TRBV2,CASSGGLGQTYEQYF
TRBJ2-1,TRBV19,CASSIHNYNEQFF
TRBJ2-7,TRBV4-1,CASSQAQGAPSYEQYF
TRBJ2-5,TRBV11-2,CASSLEARAGGETQYF
TRBJ2-3,TRBV29-1,CSVVTAGGGDTQYF
TRBJ2-7,TRBV6-5,CASSLTDSYEQYF
TRBJ1-1,TRBV4-1,CASSDPQAPRDTEAFF
TRBJ1-1,TRBV19,CASSIQVGTEAFF
TRBJ1-3,TRBV7-9,CASSFRNTIYF
TRBJ2-1,TRBV7-8,CASSLYGTDSYNEQFF
TRBJ2-5,TRBV7-9,CASSLDQRRETQYF
TRBJ2-5,TRBV27,CASSKENQETQYF
TRBJ1-3,TRBV28,CASSHDLPHTIYF
TRBJ2-7,TRBV5-6,CASSEGIEQYF
TRBJ2-1,TRBV10-2,CARAAGEGYNEQFF
TRBJ2-3,TRBV27,CASSAGTRFWGGTDTQYF
TRBJ2-5,TRBV11-2,CASSSELWETQYF
TRBJ1-5,TRBV7-9,CASSLGQGYQPQHF
TRBJ2-2,TRBV6-6,CASRTGELFF
TRBJ2-1,TRBV29-1,CSVAGVRGNEQFF
TRBJ2-1,TRBV5-1,CASSWREAVDEQFF
TRBJ2-3,TRBV9,CASSHPPAGRTSSTDTQYF
TRBJ2-7,TRBV28,CASSYYGSPGREQYF